This TCR beta chain was obtained from a study of regulatory T cells in long-lasting Graves disease. As for the study in general: Over 5 years of antithyroid drugs plus positive TSH receptor antibodies defined persistent Graves' disease.

This CDR3 spans 15 amino acids. Per germline, CDR1 DFQATT and CDR2 SNEGSKA (reference sequence). Trimming took 2 bases from V and 0 from J, leaving 14 bases between them. Described time point: persistent/refractory GD, antithyroid drugs over 5 years with positive TRAb. Isolated PBMC RNA provided the starting material for the TCR library. Study-wide results and limits: Compared with new cases, persistent Graves' patients showed reduced TCR diversity. Persistent patients shared more public clonotypes (around 3,000) than new patients (roughly 1,000). Persistent disease was associated with favored TRBV28 usage and with favored use of TRBJ1-2 and TRBJ2-5.

Worth noting for this clonotype: Antigen specificity is unknown.

Arm-PCR with iRepertoire HTBI primers amplified the CDR3 regions for these TCR beta libraries. In TCRdb, the multiplex PCR reads were re-called with MiXCR into one record per CDR3 protein. The sample has roughly 400,000 distinct CDR3 sequences, less than 25% seen once. The receptor was isolated from a female donor with Graves disease. The V gene is TRBV20-1, the J gene TRBJ2-7; D remains ambiguous. This sample comprised peripheral blood mononuclear cells (PBMCs), obtained when the disease was refractory, from a patient treated with antithyroid drugs. The CDR3 DNA sequence: TGCAGTGCTAGACCCGGTTTGTTCGGCTCCTACGAGCAGTACTTC. As protein: CSARPGLFGSYEQYF.